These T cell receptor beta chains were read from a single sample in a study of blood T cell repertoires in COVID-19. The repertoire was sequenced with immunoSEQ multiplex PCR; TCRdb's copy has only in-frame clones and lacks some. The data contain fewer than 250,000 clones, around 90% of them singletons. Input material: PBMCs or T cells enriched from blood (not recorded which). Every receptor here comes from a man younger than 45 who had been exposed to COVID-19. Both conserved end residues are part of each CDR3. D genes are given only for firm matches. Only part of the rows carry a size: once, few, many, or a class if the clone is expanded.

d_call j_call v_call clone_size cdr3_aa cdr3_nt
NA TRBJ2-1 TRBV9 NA CASSTSDRNPYNEQFF TGTGCCAGCAGCACATCTGACAGGAATCCCTACAATGAGCAGTTCTTC
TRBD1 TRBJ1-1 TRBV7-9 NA CASSPGQFEAFF TGTGCCAGCAGTCCGGGACAGTTTGAAGCTTTCTTT
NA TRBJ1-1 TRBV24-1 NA CATSDPRRGTEAFF TGTGCCACCAGTGATCCTAGACGGGGCACTGAAGCTTTCTTT
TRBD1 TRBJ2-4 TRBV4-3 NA CASSRGTGGINIQYF TGCGCCAGCAGCCGGGGAACAGGGGGCATAAACATTCAGTACTTC
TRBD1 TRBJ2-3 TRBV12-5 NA CASAQTGSTDTQYF TGTGCTAGTGCCCAGACAGGGAGCACAGATACGCAGTATTTT
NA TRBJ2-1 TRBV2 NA CASSDIKLGIYNEQFF TGTGCCAGCAGTGATATAAAACTCGGGATTTACAATGAGCAGTTCTTC
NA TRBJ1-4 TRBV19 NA CASSVASGNEKLFF TGTGCCAGTAGTGTAGCCTCGGGGAATGAAAAACTGTTTTTT
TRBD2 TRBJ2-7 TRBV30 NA CAWSRGTSGVSYEQYF TGTGCCTGGAGTAGGGGGACTAGCGGGGTCTCCTACGAGCAGTACTTC
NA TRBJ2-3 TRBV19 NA CASSMEGAADTQYF TGTGCCAGTAGTATGGAGGGTGCGGCCGATACGCAGTATTTT
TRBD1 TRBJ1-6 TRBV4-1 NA CASSQEGTGDSPLHF TGCGCCAGCAGCCAAGAAGGGACAGGGGATTCACCCCTCCACTTT
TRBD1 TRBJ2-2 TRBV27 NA CASRPLGGAGGELFF TGTGCCAGCAGGCCTTTAGGGGGCGCAGGCGGGGAGCTGTTTTTT
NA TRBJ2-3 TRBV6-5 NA CASSNIAWGGTQYF TGTGCCAGCAGTAATATAGCGTGGGGAGGTACGCAGTATTTT
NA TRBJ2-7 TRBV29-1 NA CSVGTWDFNEQYF TGCAGCGTTGGGACATGGGACTTCAACGAGCAGTACTTC
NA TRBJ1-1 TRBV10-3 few CATRVGGATEAFF TGTGCCACCCGCGTCGGGGGGGCCACTGAAGCTTTCTTT
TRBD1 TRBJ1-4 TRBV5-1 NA CASSLQGNRGHAKEKLFF TGCGCCAGCAGCTTGCAAGGTAACAGGGGACACGCTAAGGAAAAACTGTTTTTT
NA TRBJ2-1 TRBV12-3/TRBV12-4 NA CASSPLAQSKFF TGTGCCAGCAGTCCCCTGGCACAATCGAAGTTCTTC
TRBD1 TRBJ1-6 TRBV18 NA CASSLGTGGSSPLHF TGTGCCAGCTCTCTCGGGACAGGCGGAAGTTCACCCCTCCACTTT
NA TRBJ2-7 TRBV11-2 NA CASSLADILGEQYF TGTGCCAGCAGCTTAGCCGACATATTAGGCGAGCAGTACTTC
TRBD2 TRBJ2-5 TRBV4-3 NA CATSPQRGQETQYF TGCGCCACCTCCCCCCAGCGGGGGCAAGAGACCCAGTACTTC
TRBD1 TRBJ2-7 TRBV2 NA CASSRQGSGEQYF TGTGCCAGCAGTAGACAGGGATCCGGCGAGCAGTACTTC
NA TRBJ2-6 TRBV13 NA CASSRNSGANVLTF TGTGCCAGCAGTAGAAACTCTGGGGCCAACGTCCTGACTTTC
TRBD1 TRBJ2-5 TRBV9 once CASSPRTGGGETQYF TGTGCCAGCAGCCCGCGGACAGGGGGCGGGGAGACCCAGTACTTC
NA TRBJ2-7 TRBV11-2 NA CASSSLLDRTYEQYF TGTGCCAGCAGCTCCCTTTTAGACAGGACCTACGAGCAGTACTTC
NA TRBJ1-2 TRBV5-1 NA CASSYDGGYGYTF TGCGCCAGCAGTTACGATGGCGGCTATGGCTACACCTTC
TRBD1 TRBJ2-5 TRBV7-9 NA CASSRDRAGTQYF TGTGCCAGCAGCCGGGACAGGGCCGGGACCCAGTACTTC
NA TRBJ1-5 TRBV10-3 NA CATSRGGNQPQHF TGTGCCACATCCAGGGGAGGCAATCAGCCCCAGCATTTT
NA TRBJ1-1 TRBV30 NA CAWAKGVNTEAFF TGTGCCTGGGCTAAGGGGGTGAACACTGAAGCTTTCTTT
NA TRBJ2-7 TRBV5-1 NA CASRRDSYYEQYF TGCGCCAGCAGGCGAGACAGCTACTACGAGCAGTACTTC
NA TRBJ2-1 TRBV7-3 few CASSLYRTNYNEQFF TGTGCCAGTAGCTTATACCGGACTAACTACAATGAGCAGTTCTTC
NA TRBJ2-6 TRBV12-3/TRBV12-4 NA CASSLGGVLTF TGTGCCAGCAGTTTGGGGGGCGTCCTGACTTTC
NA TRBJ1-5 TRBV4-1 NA CASSQVSGSGNQPQHF TGCGCCAGCAGCCAAGTTTCCGGGAGTGGCAATCAGCCCCAGCATTTT
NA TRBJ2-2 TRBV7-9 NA CASSHHKDMNTGELFF TGTGCCAGCAGCCACCACAAGGACATGAACACCGGGGAGCTGTTTTTT
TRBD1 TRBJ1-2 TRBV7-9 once CASSLAGTGGSYGYTF TGTGCCAGCAGCTTGGCGGGGACAGGTGGATCCTATGGCTACACCTTC
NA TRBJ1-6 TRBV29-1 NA CSAKERTLHF TGCAGCGCTAAGGAGCGGACCCTCCACTTT
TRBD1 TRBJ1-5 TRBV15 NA CATSSGQGKPQHF TGTGCCACCAGCTCCGGACAGGGCAAGCCCCAGCATTTT
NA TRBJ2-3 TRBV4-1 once CASSQLRGRGDTQYF TGCGCCAGCAGCCAACTTCGGGGGCGGGGGGATACGCAGTATTTT
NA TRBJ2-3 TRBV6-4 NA CASSPGLGGATDTQYF TGTGCCAGCAGTCCAGGACTGGGGGGAGCCACAGATACGCAGTATTTT
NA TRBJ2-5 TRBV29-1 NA CSVGKPGHLYQETQYF TGCAGCGTTGGAAAACCGGGACACTTGTACCAAGAGACCCAGTACTTC
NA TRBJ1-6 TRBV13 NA CASSWTAYNSPLHF TGTGCCAGCAGCTGGACAGCGTATAATTCACCCCTCCACTTT
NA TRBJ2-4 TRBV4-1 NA CASSHTGSENIQYF TGCGCCAGCAGCCATACCGGGAGCGAAAACATTCAGTACTTC
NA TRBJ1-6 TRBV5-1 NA CASSLDGGSPLHF TGCGCCAGCAGCTTGGACGGAGGTTCACCCCTCCACTTT
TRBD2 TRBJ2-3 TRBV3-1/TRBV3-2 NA CASSSLLSGGGSGTDTQYF TGTGCCAGCAGCTCGTTGTTGTCCGGCGGGGGATCAGGCACAGATACGCAGTATTTT
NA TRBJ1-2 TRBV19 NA CASSTTPPYGYTF TGTGCCAGTAGTACGACACCCCCCTATGGCTACACCTTC
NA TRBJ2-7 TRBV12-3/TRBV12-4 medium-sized CASSFVRSDEQYF TGTGCCAGCAGTTTCGTCAGGTCCGACGAGCAGTACTTC
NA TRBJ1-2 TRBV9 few CASSTRGGYYGYTF TGTGCCAGCAGCACAAGGGGGGGTTACTATGGCTACACCTTC
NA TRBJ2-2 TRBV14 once CASSQDWAPPTGELFF TGTGCCAGCAGCCAAGATTGGGCCCCACCAACCGGGGAGCTGTTTTTT
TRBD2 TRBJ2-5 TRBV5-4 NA CASSLVGSGGTKTQYF TGTGCCAGCAGCTTGGTCGGTAGCGGGGGGACCAAGACCCAGTACTTC
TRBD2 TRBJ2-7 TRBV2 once CASSSGVSYEQYF TGTGCCAGTTCTAGCGGGGTATCCTACGAGCAGTACTTC
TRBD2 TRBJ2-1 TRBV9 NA CASSVEGTMSAEQFF TGTGCCAGCAGCGTAGAAGGGACTATGAGCGCTGAGCAGTTCTTC
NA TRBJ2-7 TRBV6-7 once CASIKFCSNPYEQYF TGTGCCAGCATAAAGTTTTGTAGCAACCCTTACGAGCAGTACTTC
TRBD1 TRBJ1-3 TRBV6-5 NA CASRTDRGAGNTIYF TGTGCCAGCAGGACTGACAGGGGAGCTGGAAACACCATATATTTT
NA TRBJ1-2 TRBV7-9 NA CASSPEEGSYTF TGTGCCAGCAGCCCGGAGGAGGGGAGCTACACCTTC
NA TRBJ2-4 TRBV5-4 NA CASSDTAKNIQYF TGTGCCAGCAGCGACACGGCCAAAAACATTCAGTACTTC
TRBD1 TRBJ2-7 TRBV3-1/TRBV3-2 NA CASSLGQGTYEQYF TGTGCCAGCAGCCTCGGACAGGGGACCTACGAGCAGTACTTC